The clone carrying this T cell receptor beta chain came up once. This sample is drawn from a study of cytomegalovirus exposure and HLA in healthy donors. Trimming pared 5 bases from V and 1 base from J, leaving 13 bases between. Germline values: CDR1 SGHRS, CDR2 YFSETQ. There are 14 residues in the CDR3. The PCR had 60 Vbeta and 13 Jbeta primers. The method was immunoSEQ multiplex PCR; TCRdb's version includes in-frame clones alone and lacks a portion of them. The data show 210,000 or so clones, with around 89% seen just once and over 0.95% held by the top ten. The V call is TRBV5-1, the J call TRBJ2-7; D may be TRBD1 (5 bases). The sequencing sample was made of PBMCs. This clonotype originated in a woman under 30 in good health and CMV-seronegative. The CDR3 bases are TGCGCCAGCAGGACAGCTCTATTATCCTACGAGCAGTACTTC. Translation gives CASRTALLSYEQYF.